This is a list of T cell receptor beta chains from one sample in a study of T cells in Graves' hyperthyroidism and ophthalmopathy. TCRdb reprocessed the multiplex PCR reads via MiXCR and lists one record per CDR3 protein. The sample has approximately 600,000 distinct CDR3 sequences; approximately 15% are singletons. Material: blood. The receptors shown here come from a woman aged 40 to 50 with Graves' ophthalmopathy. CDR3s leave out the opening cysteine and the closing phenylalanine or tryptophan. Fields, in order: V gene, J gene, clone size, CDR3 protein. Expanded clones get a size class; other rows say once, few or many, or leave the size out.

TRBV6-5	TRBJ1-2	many	ASSSPEQDYGYT
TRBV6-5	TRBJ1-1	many	ASSYGVYRGEAF
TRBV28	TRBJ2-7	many	ASSFREWEQY
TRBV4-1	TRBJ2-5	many	ASSQHPTKQETQY
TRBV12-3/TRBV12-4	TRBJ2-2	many	ASSLAGVGFTGELF
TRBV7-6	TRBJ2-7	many	ASSLVGEVDEQY
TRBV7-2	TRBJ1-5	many	ASSSDLQPQH
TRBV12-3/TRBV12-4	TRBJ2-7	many	ASSWGTSGVGEQY
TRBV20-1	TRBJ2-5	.	SAKLPSGRETQY
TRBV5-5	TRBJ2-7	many	ASSLGFQGTYEQY
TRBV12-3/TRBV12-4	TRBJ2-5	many	ASSLGATGETQY
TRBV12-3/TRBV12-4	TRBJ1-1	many	ASSSGLGGDFAF
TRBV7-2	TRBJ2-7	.	ASSLEVAGGEQY
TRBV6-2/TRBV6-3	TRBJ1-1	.	ASRPPYSAARGGPNTEAF
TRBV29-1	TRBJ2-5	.	SVGTPGETQY
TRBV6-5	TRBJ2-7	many	ASRGMGTYEQY
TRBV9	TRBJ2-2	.	ASSVFEGTGELF
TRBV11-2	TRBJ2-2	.	ASSSQLAGLTGELF
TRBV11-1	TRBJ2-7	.	ASSQLDYEQY